This T cell receptor (beta chain) was sequenced during a study of lymphopenia after photon versus proton radiotherapy (dated by TCRdb to about 2019). As for the study more broadly: Photon and proton radiation therapy were compared by the study for their immunological effects in patients with gastrointestinal tumors who developed high-grade lymphopenia. The cohort comprised roughly 20 patients with gastrointestinal tumors who received either photon or proton therapy and then developed lymphopenia. The study was designed to characterize how the impact on the immune system differs between the two radiation modalities. The research as a whole found: After the lymphocyte count nadir, oligoclonal expansion, especially of CD8+ Temra cells, was observed in photon-treated repertoires, and the drop in diversity was driven by this expansion. Across the cohort, among patients who died, a greater drop in TCR diversity after the nadir was inversely correlated with overall survival time. Relative stability during treatment was observed in proton-treated patients, whereas loss of naive T cells and TCR diversity and gain of effector/memory populations were observed in photon-treated patients. The authors looked at the survival association only in patients who died, and they framed better survival with proton therapy as a possibility rather than a demonstrated result.

The CDR3 spans 17 residues, from the cysteine through the phenylalanine. Only the CDR3 DNA is retained, 51 bases long and in frame from the first base. Trimming takes 0 bases off V and 2 bases off J; junction bases not matched to a gene: 6. CDR1 and CDR2 (SGDLS, YYNGEE) derive from the germline V gene. Library generation was performed with the immunoSEQ multiplex PCR assay. T cell repertoires were profiled by deep sequencing of rearranged TCR beta loci, alongside multiparametric flow cytometry. Drawn from immuneACCESS, this table holds only the in-frame rearrangements with V and J called that TCRdb kept. Clones are partly lost; checked studies trace under half to an unresolved V gene and leave the rest unexplained. The sample data list roughly 42,000 clones, and 85% to 90% of these were observed just once. 2% to 2.5% of the sample belongs to the ten largest clones. Notes on this clone: No cognate antigen has been identified for it. No much larger clone is present one base from it, and per-base qualities are unavailable.

The clonotype originates from a man aged 35 to 55 with gastric cancer. Material: peripheral blood, obtained from a patient treated with photon-based radiotherapy. The sequence is built from TRBV9 and TRBJ2-5; the central 11 bases match TRBD2. The CDR3 sequence is CASSVAVTSGGQETQYF. The DNA sequence is as follows: TGTGCCAGCAGCGTAGCCGTAACTAGCGGGGGACAAGAGACCCAGTACTTC.